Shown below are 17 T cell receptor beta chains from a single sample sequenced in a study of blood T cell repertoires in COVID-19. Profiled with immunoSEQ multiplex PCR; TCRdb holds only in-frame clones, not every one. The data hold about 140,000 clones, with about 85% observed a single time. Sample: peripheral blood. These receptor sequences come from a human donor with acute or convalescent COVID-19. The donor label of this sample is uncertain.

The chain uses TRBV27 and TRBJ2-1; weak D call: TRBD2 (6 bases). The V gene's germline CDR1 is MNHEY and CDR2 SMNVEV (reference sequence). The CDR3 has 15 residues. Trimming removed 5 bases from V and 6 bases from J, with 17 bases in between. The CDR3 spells CASSLLGLSSNEQFF. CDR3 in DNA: TGTGCCAGCAGTCTCCTAGGACTATCTTCCAATGAGCAGTTCTTC.

CDR3 sequence: CASTGQGNSPLHF. In nucleotides, the CDR3 is TGTGCCAGCACGGGACAGGGGAATTCACCCCTCCACTTT. This chain joins TRBV12-3 or TRBV12-4 and TRBJ1-6; 10 bases map to TRBD1. This CDR3 is built from 13 residues. After removal of 7 bases from V and 7 bases from J, the junction contained 1 base not matched to a gene.

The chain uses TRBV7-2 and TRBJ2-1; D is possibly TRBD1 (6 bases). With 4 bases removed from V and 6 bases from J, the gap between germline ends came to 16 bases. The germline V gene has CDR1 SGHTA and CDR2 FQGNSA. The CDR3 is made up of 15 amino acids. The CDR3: CASSSGPLRGNEQFF. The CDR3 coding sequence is TGTGCCAGCAGCTCAGGCCCACTCAGGGGCAATGAGCAGTTCTTC.

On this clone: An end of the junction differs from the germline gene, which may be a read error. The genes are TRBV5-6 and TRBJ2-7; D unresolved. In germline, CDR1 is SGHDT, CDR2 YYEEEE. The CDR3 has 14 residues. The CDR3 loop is CASSSLGFFYGQYF. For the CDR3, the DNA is TGTGCCAGCAGCTCCCTGGGCTTCTTTTACGGGCAGTACTTC.

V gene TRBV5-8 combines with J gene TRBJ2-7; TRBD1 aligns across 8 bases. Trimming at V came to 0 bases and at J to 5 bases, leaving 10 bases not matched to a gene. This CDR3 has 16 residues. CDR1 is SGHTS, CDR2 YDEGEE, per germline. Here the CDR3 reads CASSLAPSRGQDEQYF. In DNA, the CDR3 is TGTGCCAGCAGCTTGGCCCCGTCCAGGGGGCAAGACGAGCAGTACTTC.

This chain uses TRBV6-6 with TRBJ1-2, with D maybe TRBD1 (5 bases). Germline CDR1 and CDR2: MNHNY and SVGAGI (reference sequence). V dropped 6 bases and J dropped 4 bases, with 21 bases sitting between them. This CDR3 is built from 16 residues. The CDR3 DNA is TGTGCCAGCAGGACGGGGGGGACCGACACATTCTATGGCTACACCTTC. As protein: CASRTGGTDTFYGYTF.

CDR3 DNA: TGTGCCAGGGATCGAGGGGGGGCCCCGAACACTGAAGCTTTCTTT. It specifies CARDRGGAPNTEAFF. This sequence joins TRBV2 and TRBJ1-1; D perhaps matches TRBD1 (6 bases). Deletions cut 9 bases from V and 1 base from J, with 18 bases between. The CDR3 sequence is 15 residues long. Germline V gene sequence: CDR1 SNHLY, CDR2 FYNNEI.

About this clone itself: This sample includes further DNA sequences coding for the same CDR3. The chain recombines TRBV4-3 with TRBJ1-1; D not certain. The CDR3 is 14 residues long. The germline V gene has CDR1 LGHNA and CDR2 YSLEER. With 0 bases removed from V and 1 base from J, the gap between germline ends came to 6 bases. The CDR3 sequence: CASSQDPRNTEAFF. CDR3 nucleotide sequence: TGCGCCAGCAGCCAAGATCCGAGGAACACTGAAGCTTTCTTT.

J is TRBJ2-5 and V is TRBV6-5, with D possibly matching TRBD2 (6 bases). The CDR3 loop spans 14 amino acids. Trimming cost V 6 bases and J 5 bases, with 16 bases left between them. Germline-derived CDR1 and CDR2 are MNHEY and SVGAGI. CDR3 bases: TGTGCCAGCAGCCCCCTAGAAGCGGGTGAGACCCAGTACTTC. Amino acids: CASSPLEAGETQYF.

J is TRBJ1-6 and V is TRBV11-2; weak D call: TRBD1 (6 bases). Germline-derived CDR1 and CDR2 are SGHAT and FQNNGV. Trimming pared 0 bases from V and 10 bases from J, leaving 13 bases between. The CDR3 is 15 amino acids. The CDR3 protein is CASSLEGTGTSPLHF. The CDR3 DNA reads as TGTGCCAGCAGCTTAGAGGGCACAGGGACCTCACCCCTCCACTTT.

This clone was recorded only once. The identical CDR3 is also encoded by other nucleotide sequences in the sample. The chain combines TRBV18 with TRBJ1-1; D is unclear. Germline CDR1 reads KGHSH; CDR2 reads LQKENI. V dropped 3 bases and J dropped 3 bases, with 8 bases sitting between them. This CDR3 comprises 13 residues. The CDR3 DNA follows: TGTGCCAGCTCACCCTTGGTAGACACTGAAGCTTTCTTT. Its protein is CASSPLVDTEAFF.

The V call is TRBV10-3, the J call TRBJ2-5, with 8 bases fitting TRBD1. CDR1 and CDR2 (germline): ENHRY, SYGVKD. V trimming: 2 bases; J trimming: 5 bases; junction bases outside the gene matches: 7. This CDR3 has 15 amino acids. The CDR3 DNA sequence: TGTGCCATCAGTGAGACCCGGACAGGGAGGGAGACCCAGTACTTC. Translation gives CAISETRTGRETQYF.

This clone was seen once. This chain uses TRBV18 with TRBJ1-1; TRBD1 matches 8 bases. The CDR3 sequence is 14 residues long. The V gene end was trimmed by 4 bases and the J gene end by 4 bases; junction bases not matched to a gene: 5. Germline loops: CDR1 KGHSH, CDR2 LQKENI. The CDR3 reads CASSQGQGVTEAFF. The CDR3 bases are TGTGCCAGCTCACAAGGACAGGGTGTCACTGAAGCTTTCTTT.

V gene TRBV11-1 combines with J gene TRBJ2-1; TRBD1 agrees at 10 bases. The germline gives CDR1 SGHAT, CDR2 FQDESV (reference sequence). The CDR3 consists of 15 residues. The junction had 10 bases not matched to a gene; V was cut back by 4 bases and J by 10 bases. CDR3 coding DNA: TGTGCCAGCAGCTCAGGGACAGGGGCTTTCAAGGAGCAGTTCTTC. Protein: CASSSGTGAFKEQFF.

For the CDR3, the DNA is TGTGCCAGTATCGCCGGGGGTAGGAACACTGAAGCTTTCTTT. The encoded protein is CASIAGGRNTEAFF. V is TRBV19 and J is TRBJ1-1, with TRBD1 as a possible D gene (5 bases). Germline V CDR1 and CDR2: LNHDA, SQIVND (reference sequence). Trimming took off 7 bases at V and 1 base at J, with 13 bases between the two ends. CDR3 length: 14 residues.

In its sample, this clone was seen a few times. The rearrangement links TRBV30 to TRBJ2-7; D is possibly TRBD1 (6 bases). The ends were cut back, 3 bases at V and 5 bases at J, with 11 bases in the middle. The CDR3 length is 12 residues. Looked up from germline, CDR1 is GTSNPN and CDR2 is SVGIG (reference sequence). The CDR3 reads CAWSTGFHEQYF. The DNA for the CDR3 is TGTGCCTGGAGCACAGGGTTCCACGAGCAGTACTTC.

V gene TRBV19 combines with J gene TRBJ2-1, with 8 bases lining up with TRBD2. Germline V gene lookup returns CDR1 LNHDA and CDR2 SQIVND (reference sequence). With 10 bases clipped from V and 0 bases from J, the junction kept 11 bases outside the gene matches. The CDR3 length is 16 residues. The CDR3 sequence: CATLSNRGGSYNEQFF. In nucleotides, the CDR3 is TGTGCCACCCTTTCGAACCGGGGGGGCTCCTACAATGAGCAGTTCTTC.